This T cell receptor beta chain stems from a study of CD8 T cells in ankylosing spondylitis (dated by TCRdb to about 2017). Notes on the research overall: The study set out to find disease-linked TCR variants by profiling T cell receptor beta repertoires in ankylosing spondylitis patients and healthy donors. The whole study cohort included some 100 healthy donors and under 30 ankylosing spondylitis patients. Peripheral blood samples were taken, and synovial fluid was additionally collected from ankylosing spondylitis patients.

Overall study outcomes, separate from this receptor: A TCR beta motif made up of about eight highly homologous amino acid variants appeared to be characteristic of blood from ankylosing spondylitis patients. Some motif variants had previously been reported in the synovial fluid and blood of reactive arthritis patients, which suggests shared mechanisms of disease initiation. The disease-linked clones had a CD8+ phenotype and were found at relatively low frequencies in peripheral blood. Significant enrichment of the disease-linked clones was reported in matched synovial fluid samples from ankylosing spondylitis patients.

To note about this clonotype: Its cognate antigen has yet to be identified. One base away there is no much larger clone; base qualities are not given.

From V the trimming removes 5 bases and from J it removes 6 bases, while the gene matches leave 14 bases of the junction unaccounted for. The CDR3 runs 16 amino acids, cysteine and phenylalanine included. The CDR3 DNA has 48 bases and is translated from base 1. CDR1 and CDR2 (SEHNR, FQNEAQ) derive from the germline V gene (reference sequence). Sequenced using an Illumina HiSeq 2500. Quantitative 5'-RACE with molecular barcodes was the method used to prepare the TCR beta libraries. In the source study's methods: Disease-linked TCR variants were identified with a new computational method built on a probabilistic model of VDJ rearrangement. The public reads were reanalyzed by TCRdb: fastp trimming at Q25, MiXCR alignment, in-frame beta chains only. Under each unique CDR3 protein, matching rows form one entry showing the most common genes and DNA. None of the V and J calls come from the authors' own analysis; TCRdb made them. The sample table lists around 450,000 distinct CDR3 sequences, 20% to 30% of them with a count of one. The top ten constitute about 1% of the sample.

Material: blood, either unsorted or a sorted T cell fraction (not recorded which). The TCR comes from a male donor with ankylosing spondylitis. This chain is built from TRBV7-9 and TRBJ2-5; 8 of the junction bases match TRBD2. Here is the DNA: TGTGCCAGCAGCCCCCCTCGGGAGGGCAACATGCAGACCCAGTACTTC. This yields the protein CASSPPREGNMQTQYF.